The 26 T cell receptor beta chains listed next were all sequenced from one sample in a study of tumor and adjacent non-tumor tissue in lung cancer listed by TCRdb under 2018. The protocol used for the library was multiplex PCR. For sequencing, an Illumina HiSeq 2500 was employed. TCRbeta libraries were built by three rounds of nested PCR using primers (Table S4), following protocols modified from ARM-PCR. The public sequencing data were trimmed at Q25 with fastp and processed into clonotypes with MiXCR by TCRdb, which kept only in-frame beta chains. Here each entry gathers all rows of one CDR3 protein and keeps the most common genes and DNA. The sample includes 100,000 or so distinct CDR3 sequences, with 80% observed a single time. The ten largest clones capture less than 40% of the sample. Bulk unsorted tissue served as the source for RNA extraction, and RNA quality was assessed using a NanoDrop ND-1000 and an Agilent 2100. For the normal lung samples, distant non-tumor tissue was collected more than 3 cm away from the tumor edge.

The sequenced sample consisted of distant non-tumor lung tissue. These receptors originate from a man in his sixties with small cell lung cancer.

The chain has TRBV29-1 and TRBJ1-1, with 7 bases fitting TRBD1. Unmatched junction bases numbered 11, after V lost 5 bases and J lost 5 bases. The germline V gene has CDR1 SQVTM and CDR2 ANQGSEA. This CDR3 comprises 14 residues. The CDR3 sequence: CSVSRDSDITEAFF. CDR3 in DNA: TGCAGCGTTAGCCGGGACAGTGATATTACTGAAGCTTTCTTT.

Concerning this clonotype itself: Given the absence of the conserved phenylalanine or tryptophan at the CDR3 end, a read error is likely. The V gene is TRBV7-9, the J gene TRBJ2-5; 9 bases line up with TRBD2. Germline V gives CDR1 SEHNR, CDR2 FQNEAQ (reference sequence). The CDR3 contains 14 residues. The DNA of the CDR3 is TGCGCCAGCAGCTTAGTAGCGGGAGTTGAGACCCAGTACTTA. Protein: CASSLVAGVETQYL.

As to this clonotype: The CDR3 carries no conserved terminal phenylalanine or tryptophan, so it likely arises from a read error. CDR3 DNA: TGTGCCAGCACGACCGGTGGCCGAAACTATGGCTACACCTTA. It yields the protein CASTTGGRNYGYTL. The V call is TRBV6-1, the J call TRBJ1-2, with no clear D. V was cut by 7 bases and J by 2 bases, with 14 bases left in between. The CDR3 is 14 amino acids. Germline-derived CDR1 and CDR2 are MNHNS and SASEGT.

For this clonotype: A read error is possible here, since a much larger clone lies one base away. The final CDR3 position lacks the conserved phenylalanine or tryptophan, pointing to a likely read error. The chain combines TRBV20-1 with TRBJ2-4; TRBD1 might be the D (5 bases). Per the germline V gene, CDR1 is DFQATT and CDR2 is SNEGSKA (reference sequence). V shed 3 bases and J shed 0 bases, with 15 bases lying between them. The CDR3 extends over 16 amino acids. The CDR3 nucleotides read TGCAGTGCTAGTTCCCAAGGGGCGGTAGCCAAAAACATTCAGTACCTC. Amino acids: CSASSQGAVAKNIQYL.

Regarding this clonotype: One end of the junction varies from germline; a read error may be responsible. The chain uses TRBV4-2 and TRBJ2-3; the match to TRBD1 covers 7 bases. Germline V gives CDR1 LGHNA, CDR2 YNFKEQ. This CDR3 spans 13 amino acids. DNA of the CDR3: TGTGCCAGCAGTCCGCTTCAGGGGGATACGCCGTATTTT. Amino acid sequence: CASSPLQGDTPYF.

About this clonotype itself: Because it lacks the conserved phenylalanine or tryptophan at the end, this CDR3 is likely a read error. CDR3 loop: CTSSSDSPPYEQFL. The CDR3, as DNA: TGTACCAGCAGTTCGGACTCCCCCCCTTATGAGCAGTTCTTA. The J gene is TRBJ2-1, the V gene TRBV6-5; tentatively, D is TRBD2 (5 bases). The CDR3 contains 14 residues. Germline CDR1 is MNHEY and CDR2 is SVGAGI.

As regards this clonotype: At one end, the junction sequence differs from germline, possibly due to a read error. This rearrangement joins TRBV4-1 to TRBJ2-3; D call uncertain. CDR1 MGHRA and CDR2 YSYEKL come from the germline V gene. The length of the CDR3 is 17 residues. The DNA of the CDR3 is TGCGCCAGCAGCCAAGATGGGATAGTCCTTAGCACAGATACGCAATATTTT. This translates into CASSQDGIVLSTDTQYF.

Concerning this clonotype: Germline is not matched at one junction end, which may reflect a read error. The chain links TRBV4-2 to TRBJ2-2; 7 nucleotides line up with TRBD2. The CDR3 is 15 amino acids. Germline CDR1 and CDR2: LGHNA and YNFKEQ. CDR3 sequence (DNA): TGTGCCAGCATACTAGCGAGAGATGATGGCGGGGAGCTGTTGTTT. This gives the protein CASILARDDGGELLF.

Details on this clonotype: Germline and junction disagree at one end, which may indicate a read error. V gene TRBV4-1 combines with J gene TRBJ2-5; a possible D gene is TRBD2 (6 bases). The CDR3 contains 18 residues. Germline lookup yields CDR1 MGHRA and CDR2 YSYEKL. The CDR3 loop reads CASSQDPPTRMLQETQYF. In nucleotides, the CDR3 is TGCGCCAGTAGCCAAGATCCCCCGACTAGGATGCTCCAAGAGACCCAGTACTTC.

With regard to this clonotype: A read error may account for a junction end that differs from germline. The rearrangement uses TRBV11-2 and TRBJ2-7; 8 bases map to TRBD2. This CDR3 spans 15 amino acids. Germline lookup yields CDR1 SGHAT and CDR2 FQNNGV. CDR3 nucleotide sequence: TGTGCCAGCGGCCCTAGAGCGGGGGCCTCCTACGAGCAATACTTC. Its translation is CASGPRAGASYEQYF.

Remarks on this clonotype: Compared with germline, one end of the junction differs, possibly owing to a read error. The V gene is TRBV4-1, the J gene TRBJ2-7; no reliable D call. Germline V CDR1 and CDR2: MGHRA, YSYEKL. This CDR3 is built from 13 residues. CDR3 sequence reads: CASTFNRLYKQYF. The DNA for the CDR3 is TGCGCCAGCACTTTCAACAGACTCTACAAGCAGTACTTC.

This chain joins TRBV12-3 or TRBV12-4 and TRBJ2-3; 10 bases are a match to TRBD2. CDR3 size: 15 residues. The chain's CDR3 is CVFSFLAGATDTQYF. CDR3 DNA: TGTGTCTTCAGTTTCCTAGCGGGAGCAACAGATACGCAGTATTTT.

Concerning this clonotype itself: This may be a read error, as it is one base from a much larger clone. The chain has TRBV7-8 and TRBJ1-6; D uncertain. The CDR3 sequence is 17 residues long. The germline CDR1 and CDR2 sequences are SGHVS and FQNEAQ. CDR3: CASSLRLAGDYNSPLQF. The CDR3 DNA reads as TGTGCCAGCAGCTTAAGGCTGGCAGGAGATTATAATTCACCCCTCCAATTT.

A word on this clonotype: This CDR3 fails to terminate in the conserved phenylalanine or tryptophan, so it likely reflects a read error. It is unclear where the CDR3 begins or ends on the DNA, so no DNA is shown, and the CDR3 is as TCRdb lists it. This chain joins TRBV11-1 and TRBJ2-1. The CDR3 sequence runs 15 residues, both termini included. Germline V lookup: CDR1 SGHAT, CDR2 FQDESV (reference sequence). The CDR3 spells CASSLERTTYNVQLS.

This clonotype was seen repeatedly, ten times or more. A much larger clonotype is one base distant, so this may be a read error. The genes are TRBV5-4 and TRBJ2-5; TRBD2 aligns across 7 bases. V trimming: 3 bases; J trimming: 2 bases; junction bases outside the gene matches: 13. Germline CDR1 SGHNT, CDR2 YYREEE (reference sequence). The CDR3 totals 17 residues. The CDR3: CASSWAVRSGMQETQYF. The CDR3 coding sequence is TGTGCCAGCAGCTGGGCCGTGCGAAGCGGGATGCAAGAGACCCAGTACTTC.

A note on this clonotype: Its ends do not fully match the called genes, so a read error is possible. V is TRBV11-2 and J is TRBJ2-7; D not resolved. CDR1 and CDR2 (germline): SGHAT, FQNNGV. The CDR3 spans 11 residues. CDR3 coding DNA: TGTGCCAGCGGCTTAACATACGAGCAGTACTTC. It encodes CASGLTYEQYF.

The J gene is TRBJ2-3, the V gene TRBV5-1, with D tentatively TRBD2 (6 bases). Germline values: CDR1 SGHRS, CDR2 YFSETQ. The CDR3 is 16 residues long. V dropped 4 bases and J dropped 6 bases, with 21 bases sitting between them. The CDR3 reads CASSLSLGGAGDTQYF. CDR3 coding DNA: TGCGCCAGCAGCCTCAGCCTGGGGGGTGCAGGGGATACGCAGTATTTT. Using reference TRBV5-1 and TRBJ2-3 for the parts outside the CDR3, the full variable domain is KAGVTQTPRYLIKTRGQQVTLSCSPISGHRSVSWYQQTPGQGLQFLFEYFSETQRNKGNFPGRFSGRQFSNSRSEMNVSTLELGDSALYLCASSLSLGGAGDTQYFGPGTRLTVL.

This clonotype was observed at least ten times. The chain links TRBV5-1 to TRBJ1-5; D is uncertain. CDR3 length: 11 residues. Germline V gene data show CDR1 as SGHRS and CDR2 as YFSETQ. V was clipped by 4 bases and J by 6 bases, with 5 bases between them. Here the CDR3 DNA reads TGCGCCAGCAGCCTCAGTCAGCCCCAGCATTTT. Its protein product is CASSLSQPQHF.

On this clonotype: A read error may produce the germline difference seen at one junction end. The chain recombines TRBV11-1 with TRBJ1-1; D is uncertain. This CDR3 is built from 15 residues. The germline gives CDR1 SGHAT, CDR2 FQDESV (reference sequence). In DNA, the CDR3 is TGTGCCAGAAGCTTAGGGCACCGCATGAACACTGAAGTTTTCTTC. Translated, it gives CARSLGHRMNTEVFF.

Remarks on this clonotype: Relative to the germline gene, one junction end is altered; a read error may explain this. The V gene is TRBV10-3, the J gene TRBJ1-1, with 11 bases lining up with TRBD1. Germline CDR1 reads ENHRY; CDR2 reads SYGVKD. The CDR3 length is 16 residues. CDR3 amino acids: CGISESFGQGAIEAFF. DNA of the CDR3: TGTGGCATCAGTGAGTCTTTTGGACAGGGGGCGATCGAAGCTTTCTTT.

For this clonotype: At one of its ends the junction is not consistent with the germline gene, which may arise from a read error. The V call is TRBV29-1, the J call TRBJ1-2; 8 nucleotides line up with TRBD1. Germline V gives CDR1 SQVTM, CDR2 ANQGSEA. This CDR3 contains 14 residues. The CDR3 here is CSVLDGQGNYGNTF. Written as DNA, the CDR3 is TGCAGCGTTTTGGATGGACAGGGCAACTATGGCAACACCTTC.

This clonotype was seen repeatedly, ten times or more. V gene TRBV7-9 combines with J gene TRBJ1-3; D is undetermined. Trimming took off 7 bases at V and 0 bases at J, with 13 bases between the two ends. There are 15 residues in the CDR3. CDR1 is SEHNR and CDR2 is FQNEAQ in the germline V gene (reference sequence). The CDR3 coding sequence is TGTGCCAGCAAAAAGGAGGGAGGCTCTGGAAACACCATATATTTT. This gives the protein CASKKEGGSGNTIYF.

A note on this clonotype: A read error may account for a junction end that differs from germline. The chain carries TRBV20-1 and TRBJ2-1; weak D call: TRBD2 (7 bases). Germline CDR1 is DFQATT and CDR2 is SNEGSKA (reference sequence). There are 16 residues in the CDR3. The CDR3 here is CSAGGTTRGDYNGQFF. Here the CDR3 DNA reads TGCAGTGCTGGGGGTACCACAAGGGGGGACTACAATGGGCAGTTCTTC.

This clonotype was found many times. The CDR3 sequence is CASRNRGRSTDTQYF. Written as DNA, the CDR3 is TGTGCCAGCAGAAACAGGGGGCGCAGCACAGATACGCAGTATTTT. The J gene is TRBJ2-3, the V gene TRBV12-3 or TRBV12-4; 9 positions agree with TRBD1. CDR3 length equals 15 residues. Germline trimming cut 6 bases from V and 0 bases from J; bases unmatched to any gene: 4.

About this clonotype: The missing conserved phenylalanine or tryptophan at the end of this CDR3 makes a read error likely. V and J are TRBV7-9 and TRBJ1-1; D call uncertain. Looked up from germline, CDR1 is SEHNR and CDR2 is FQNEAQ (reference sequence). The CDR3 has 17 amino acids. This CDR3 reads CTSSPGPRTYTNTEAFL. CDR3 nucleotides: TGTACCAGCAGCCCAGGTCCCCGGACTTATACGAACACTGAAGCTTTCTTG.

As concerns this clonotype: One base away lies a much larger clone, so this may be a sequencing read error. The chain is built from TRBV4-2 and TRBJ1-1, with D maybe TRBD1 (6 bases). The ends were cut back, 0 bases at V and 7 bases at J, with 15 bases in the middle. Looked up from germline, CDR1 is LGHNA and CDR2 is YNFKEQ. The CDR3 has 15 residues. CDR3 DNA sequence: TGTGCCAGCAGCCAAGATTGGGGGGCCGCCTGTGAAGCTTTCTTT. It specifies CASSQDWGAACEAFF.